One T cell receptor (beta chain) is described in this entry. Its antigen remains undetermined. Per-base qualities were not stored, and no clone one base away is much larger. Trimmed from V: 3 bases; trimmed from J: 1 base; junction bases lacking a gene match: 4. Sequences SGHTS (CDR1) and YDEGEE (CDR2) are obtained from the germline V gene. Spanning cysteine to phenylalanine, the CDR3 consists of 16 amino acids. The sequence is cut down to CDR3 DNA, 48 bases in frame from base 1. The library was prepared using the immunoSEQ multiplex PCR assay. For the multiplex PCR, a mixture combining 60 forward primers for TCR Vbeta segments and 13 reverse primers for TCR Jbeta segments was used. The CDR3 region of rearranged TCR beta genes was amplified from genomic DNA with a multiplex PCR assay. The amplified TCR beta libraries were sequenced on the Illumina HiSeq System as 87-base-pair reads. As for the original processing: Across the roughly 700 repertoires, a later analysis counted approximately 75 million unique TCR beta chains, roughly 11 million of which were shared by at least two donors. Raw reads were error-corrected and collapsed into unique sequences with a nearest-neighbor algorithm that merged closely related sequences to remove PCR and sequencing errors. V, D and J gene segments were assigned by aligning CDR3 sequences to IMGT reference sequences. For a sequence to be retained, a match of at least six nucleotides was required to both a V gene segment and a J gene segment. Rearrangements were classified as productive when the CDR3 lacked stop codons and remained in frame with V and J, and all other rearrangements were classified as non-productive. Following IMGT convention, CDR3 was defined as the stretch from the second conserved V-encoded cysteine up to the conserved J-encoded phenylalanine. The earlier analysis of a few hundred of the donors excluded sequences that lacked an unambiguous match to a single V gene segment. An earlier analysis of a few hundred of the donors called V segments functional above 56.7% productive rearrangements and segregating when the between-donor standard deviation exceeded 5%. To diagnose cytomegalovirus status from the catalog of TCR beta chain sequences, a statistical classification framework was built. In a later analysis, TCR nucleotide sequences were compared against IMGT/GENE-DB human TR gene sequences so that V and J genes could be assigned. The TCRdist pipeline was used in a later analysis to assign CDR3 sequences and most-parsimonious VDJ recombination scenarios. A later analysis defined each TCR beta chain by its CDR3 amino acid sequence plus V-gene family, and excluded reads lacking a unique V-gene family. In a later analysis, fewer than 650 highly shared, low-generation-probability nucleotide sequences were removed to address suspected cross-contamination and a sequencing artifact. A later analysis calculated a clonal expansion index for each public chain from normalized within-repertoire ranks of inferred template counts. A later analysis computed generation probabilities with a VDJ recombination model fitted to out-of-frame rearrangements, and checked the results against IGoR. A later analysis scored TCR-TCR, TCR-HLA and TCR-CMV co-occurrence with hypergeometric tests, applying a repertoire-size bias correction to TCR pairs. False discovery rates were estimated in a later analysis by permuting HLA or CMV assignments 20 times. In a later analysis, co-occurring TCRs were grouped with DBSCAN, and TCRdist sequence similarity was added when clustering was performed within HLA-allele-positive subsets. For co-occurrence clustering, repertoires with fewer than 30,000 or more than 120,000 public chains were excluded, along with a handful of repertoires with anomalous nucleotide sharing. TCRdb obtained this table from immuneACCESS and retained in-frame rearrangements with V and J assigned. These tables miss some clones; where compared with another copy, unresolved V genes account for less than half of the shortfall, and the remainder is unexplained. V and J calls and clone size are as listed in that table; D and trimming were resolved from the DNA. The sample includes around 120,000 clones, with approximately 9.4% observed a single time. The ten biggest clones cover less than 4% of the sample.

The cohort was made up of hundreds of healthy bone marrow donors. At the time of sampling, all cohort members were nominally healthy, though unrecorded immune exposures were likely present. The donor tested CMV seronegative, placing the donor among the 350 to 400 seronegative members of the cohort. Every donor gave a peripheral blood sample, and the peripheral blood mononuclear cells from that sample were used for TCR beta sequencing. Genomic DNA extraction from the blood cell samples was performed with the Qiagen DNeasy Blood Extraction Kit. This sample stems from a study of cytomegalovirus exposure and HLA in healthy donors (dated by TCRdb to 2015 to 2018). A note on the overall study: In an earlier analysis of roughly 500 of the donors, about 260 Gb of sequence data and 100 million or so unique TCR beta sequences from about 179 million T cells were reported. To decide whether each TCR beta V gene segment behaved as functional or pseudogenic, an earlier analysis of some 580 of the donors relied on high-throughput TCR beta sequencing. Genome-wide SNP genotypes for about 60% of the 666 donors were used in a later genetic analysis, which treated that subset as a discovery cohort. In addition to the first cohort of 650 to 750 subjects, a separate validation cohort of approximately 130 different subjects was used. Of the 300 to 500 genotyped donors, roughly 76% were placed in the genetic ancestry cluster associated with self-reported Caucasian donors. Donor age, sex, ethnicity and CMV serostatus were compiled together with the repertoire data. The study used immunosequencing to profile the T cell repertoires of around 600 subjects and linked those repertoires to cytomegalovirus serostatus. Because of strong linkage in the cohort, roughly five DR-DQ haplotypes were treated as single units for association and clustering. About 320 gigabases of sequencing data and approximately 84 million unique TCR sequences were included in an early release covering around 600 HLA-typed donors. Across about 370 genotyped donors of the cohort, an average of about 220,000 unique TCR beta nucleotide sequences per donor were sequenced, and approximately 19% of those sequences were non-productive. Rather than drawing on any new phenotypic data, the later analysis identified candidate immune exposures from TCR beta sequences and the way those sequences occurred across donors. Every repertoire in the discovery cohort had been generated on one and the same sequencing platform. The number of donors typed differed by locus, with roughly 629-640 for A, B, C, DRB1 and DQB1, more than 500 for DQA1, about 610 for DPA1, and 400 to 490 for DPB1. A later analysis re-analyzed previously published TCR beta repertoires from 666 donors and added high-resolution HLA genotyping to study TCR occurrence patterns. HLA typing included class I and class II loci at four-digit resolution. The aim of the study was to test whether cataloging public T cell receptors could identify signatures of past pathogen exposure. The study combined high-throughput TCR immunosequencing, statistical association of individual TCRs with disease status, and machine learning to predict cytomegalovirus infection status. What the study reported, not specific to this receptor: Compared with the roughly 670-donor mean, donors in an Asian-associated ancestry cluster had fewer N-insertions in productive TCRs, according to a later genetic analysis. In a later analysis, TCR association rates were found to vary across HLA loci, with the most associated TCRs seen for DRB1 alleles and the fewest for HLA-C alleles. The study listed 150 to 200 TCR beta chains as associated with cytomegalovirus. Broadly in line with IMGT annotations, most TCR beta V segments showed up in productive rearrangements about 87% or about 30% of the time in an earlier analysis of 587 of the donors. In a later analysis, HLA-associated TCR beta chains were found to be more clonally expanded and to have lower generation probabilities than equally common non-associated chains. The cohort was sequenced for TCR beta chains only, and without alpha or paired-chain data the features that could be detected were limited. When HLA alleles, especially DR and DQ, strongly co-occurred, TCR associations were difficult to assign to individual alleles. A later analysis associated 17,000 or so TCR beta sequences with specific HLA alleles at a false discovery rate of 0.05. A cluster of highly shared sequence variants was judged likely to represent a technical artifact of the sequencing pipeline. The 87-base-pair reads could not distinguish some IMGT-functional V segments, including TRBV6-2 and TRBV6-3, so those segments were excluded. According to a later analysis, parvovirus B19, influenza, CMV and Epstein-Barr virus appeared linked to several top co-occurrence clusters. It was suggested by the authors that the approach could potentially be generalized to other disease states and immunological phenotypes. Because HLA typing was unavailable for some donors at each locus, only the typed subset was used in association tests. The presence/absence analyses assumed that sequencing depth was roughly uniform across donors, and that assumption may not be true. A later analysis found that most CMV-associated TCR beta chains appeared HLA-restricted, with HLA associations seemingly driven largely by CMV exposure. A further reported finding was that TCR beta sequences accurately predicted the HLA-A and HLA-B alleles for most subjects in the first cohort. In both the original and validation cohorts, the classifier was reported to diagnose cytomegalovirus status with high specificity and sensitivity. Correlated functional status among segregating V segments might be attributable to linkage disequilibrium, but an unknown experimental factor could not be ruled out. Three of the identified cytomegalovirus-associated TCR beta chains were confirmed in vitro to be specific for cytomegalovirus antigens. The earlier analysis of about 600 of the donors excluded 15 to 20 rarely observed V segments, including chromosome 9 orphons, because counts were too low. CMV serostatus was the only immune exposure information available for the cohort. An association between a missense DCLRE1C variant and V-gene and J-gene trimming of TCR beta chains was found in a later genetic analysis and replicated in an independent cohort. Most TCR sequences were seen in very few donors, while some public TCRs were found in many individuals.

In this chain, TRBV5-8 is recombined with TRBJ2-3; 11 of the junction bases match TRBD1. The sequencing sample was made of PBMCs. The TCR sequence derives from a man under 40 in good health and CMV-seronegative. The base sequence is TGTGCCAGCAGCTCCGGGACAGGGGGACGCACAGATACGCAGTATTTT. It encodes CASSSGTGGRTDTQYF.